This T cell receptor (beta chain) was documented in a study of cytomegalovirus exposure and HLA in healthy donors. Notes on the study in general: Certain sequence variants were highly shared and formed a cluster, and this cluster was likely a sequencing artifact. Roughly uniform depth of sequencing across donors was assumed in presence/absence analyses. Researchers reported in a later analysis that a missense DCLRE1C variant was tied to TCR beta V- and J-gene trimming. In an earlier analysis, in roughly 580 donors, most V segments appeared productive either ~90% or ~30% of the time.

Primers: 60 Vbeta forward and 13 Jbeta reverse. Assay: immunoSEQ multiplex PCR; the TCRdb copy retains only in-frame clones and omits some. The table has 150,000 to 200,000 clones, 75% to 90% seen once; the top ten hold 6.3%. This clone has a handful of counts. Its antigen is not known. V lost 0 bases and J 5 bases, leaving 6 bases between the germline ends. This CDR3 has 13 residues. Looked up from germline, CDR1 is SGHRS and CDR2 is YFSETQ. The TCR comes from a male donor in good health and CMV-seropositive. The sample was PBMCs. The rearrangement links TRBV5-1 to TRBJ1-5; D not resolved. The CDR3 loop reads CASSLDGDQPQHF. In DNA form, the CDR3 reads TGCGCCAGCAGCTTGGACGGGGATCAGCCCCAGCATTTT. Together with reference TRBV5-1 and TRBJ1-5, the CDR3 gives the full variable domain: KAGVTQTPRYLIKTRGQQVTLSCSPISGHRSVSWYQQTPGQGLQFLFEYFSETQRNKGNFPGRFSGRQFSNSRSEMNVSTLELGDSALYLCASSLDGDQPQHFGDGTRLSIL.